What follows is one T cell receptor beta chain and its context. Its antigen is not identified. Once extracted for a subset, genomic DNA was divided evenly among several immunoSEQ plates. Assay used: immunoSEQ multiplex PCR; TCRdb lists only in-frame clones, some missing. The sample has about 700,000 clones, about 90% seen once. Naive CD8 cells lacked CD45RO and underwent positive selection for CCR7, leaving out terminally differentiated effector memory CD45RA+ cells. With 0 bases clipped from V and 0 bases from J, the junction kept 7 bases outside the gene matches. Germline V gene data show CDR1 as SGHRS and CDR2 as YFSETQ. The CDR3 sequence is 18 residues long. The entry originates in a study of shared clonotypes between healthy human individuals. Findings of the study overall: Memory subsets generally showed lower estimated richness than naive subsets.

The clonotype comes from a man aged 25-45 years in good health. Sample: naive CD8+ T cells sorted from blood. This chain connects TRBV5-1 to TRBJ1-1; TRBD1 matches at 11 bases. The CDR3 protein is CASSLEWTGGRVNTEAFF. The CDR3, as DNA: TGCGCCAGCAGCTTGGAGTGGACAGGGGGCCGGGTGAACACTGAAGCTTTCTTT. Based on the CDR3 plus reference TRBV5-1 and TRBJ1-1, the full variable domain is KAGVTQTPRYLIKTRGQQVTLSCSPISGHRSVSWYQQTPGQGLQFLFEYFSETQRNKGNFPGRFSGRQFSNSRSEMNVSTLELGDSALYLCASSLEWTGGRVNTEAFFGQGTRLTVV.